The present T cell receptor beta chain was sequenced within a study of CD8+CD57+ T cells in acquired aplastic anemia. Study-wide results and caveats: Over 25 CD8+ CDR3 sequences occurred in both the patients and the controls.

Genomic DNA templated the TCR beta VDJ and CDR3 profiling. TCRdb ran MiXCR on the reads and lists one entry per CDR3 protein. The sample holds 120,000 or so distinct CDR3 sequences, about two fifths seen once. Selection for sequencing was limited to patients who had shown CD8+CD57+ cell expansion by flow cytometry. This clonotype was found many times. Its antigen is unidentified. The CDR3 totals 15 residues. The V gene's germline CDR1 is LNHDA and CDR2 SQIVND (reference sequence). Trimming shortened V by 10 bases and J by 7 bases, and 20 bases separated the two germline ends. The V call is TRBV19, the J call TRBJ1-6; D may be TRBD1 (6 bases). The receptor comes from a human donor with aplastic anemia. Sequenced sample: sorted CD4+, CD8+, or CD8+CD57+ T cells (not recorded which) from PBMCs. CDR3 residues: CATRRGGEFNSPLHF. The CDR3 DNA is TGTGCCACCAGACGGGGGGGCGAGTTCAATTCACCCCTCCACTTT.